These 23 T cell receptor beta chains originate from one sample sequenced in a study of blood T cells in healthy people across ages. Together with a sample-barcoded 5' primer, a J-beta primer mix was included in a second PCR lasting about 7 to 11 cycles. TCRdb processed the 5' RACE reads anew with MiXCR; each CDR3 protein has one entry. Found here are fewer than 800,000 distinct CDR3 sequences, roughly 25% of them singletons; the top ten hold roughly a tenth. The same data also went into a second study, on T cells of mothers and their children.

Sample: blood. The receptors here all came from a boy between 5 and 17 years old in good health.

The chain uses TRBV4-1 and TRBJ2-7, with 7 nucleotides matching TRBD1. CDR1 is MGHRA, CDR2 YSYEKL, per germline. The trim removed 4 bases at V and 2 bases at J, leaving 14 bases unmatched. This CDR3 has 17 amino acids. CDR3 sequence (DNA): TGCGCCAGCAGCCCAATTCCGGGACAGAGGAAAACCTACGAGCAGTACTTC. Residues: CASSPIPGQRKTYEQYF.

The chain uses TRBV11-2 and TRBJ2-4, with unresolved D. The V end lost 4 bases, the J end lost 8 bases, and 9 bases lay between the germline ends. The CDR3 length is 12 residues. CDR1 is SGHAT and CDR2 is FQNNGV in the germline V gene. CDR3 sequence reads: CASSSGGYIQYF. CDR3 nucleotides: TGTGCCAGCAGCTCGGGTGGTTACATTCAGTACTTC.

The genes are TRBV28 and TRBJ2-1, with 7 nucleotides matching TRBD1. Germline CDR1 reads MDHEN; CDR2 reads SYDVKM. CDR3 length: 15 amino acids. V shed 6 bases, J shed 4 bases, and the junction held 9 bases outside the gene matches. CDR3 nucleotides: TGTGCCAGCAGCGCTGGGACAGTTGGTTACAATGAGCAGTTCTTC. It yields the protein CASSAGTVGYNEQFF. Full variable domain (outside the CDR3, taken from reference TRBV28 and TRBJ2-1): DVKVTQSSRYLVKRTGEKVFLECVQDMDHENMFWYRQDPGLGLRLIYFSYDVKMKEKGDIPEGYSVSREKKERFSLILESASTNQTSMYLCASSAGTVGYNEQFFGPGTRLTVL.

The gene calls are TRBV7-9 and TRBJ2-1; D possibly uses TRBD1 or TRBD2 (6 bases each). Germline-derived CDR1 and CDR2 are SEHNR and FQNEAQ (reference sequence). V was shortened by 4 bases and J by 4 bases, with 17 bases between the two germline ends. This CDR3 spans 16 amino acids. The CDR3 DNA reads TGTGCCAGCAGCTCCGGTTCCCGGGGGCCTTACAATGAGCAGTTCTTC. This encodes CASSSGSRGPYNEQFF.

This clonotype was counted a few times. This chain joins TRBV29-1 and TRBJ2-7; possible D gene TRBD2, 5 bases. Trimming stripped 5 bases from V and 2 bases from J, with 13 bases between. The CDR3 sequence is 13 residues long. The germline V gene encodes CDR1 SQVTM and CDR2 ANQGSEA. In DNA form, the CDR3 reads TGCAGCGTTCGGCTAGCACTTACCTACGAGCAGTACTTC. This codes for CSVRLALTYEQYF.

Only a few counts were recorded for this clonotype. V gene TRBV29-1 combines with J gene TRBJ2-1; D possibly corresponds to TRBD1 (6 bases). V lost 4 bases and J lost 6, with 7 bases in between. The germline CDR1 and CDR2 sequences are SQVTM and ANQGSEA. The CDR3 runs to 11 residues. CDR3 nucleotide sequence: TGCAGCGTTGCAGGGGTCAATGAGCAGTTCTTC. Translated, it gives CSVAGVNEQFF.

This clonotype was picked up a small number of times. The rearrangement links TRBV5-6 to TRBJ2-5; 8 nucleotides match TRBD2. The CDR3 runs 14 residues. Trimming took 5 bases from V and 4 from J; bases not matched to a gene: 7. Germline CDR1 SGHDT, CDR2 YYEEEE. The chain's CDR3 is CASSTGTSRETQYF. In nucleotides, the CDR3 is TGTGCCAGCAGTACCGGGACTAGTCGAGAGACCCAGTACTTC.

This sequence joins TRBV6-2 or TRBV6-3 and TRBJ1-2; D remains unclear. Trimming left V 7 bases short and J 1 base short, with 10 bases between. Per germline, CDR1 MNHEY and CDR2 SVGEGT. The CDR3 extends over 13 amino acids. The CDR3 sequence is CASTLSRNYGYTF. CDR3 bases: TGTGCCAGCACCCTTAGCCGTAACTATGGCTACACCTTC.

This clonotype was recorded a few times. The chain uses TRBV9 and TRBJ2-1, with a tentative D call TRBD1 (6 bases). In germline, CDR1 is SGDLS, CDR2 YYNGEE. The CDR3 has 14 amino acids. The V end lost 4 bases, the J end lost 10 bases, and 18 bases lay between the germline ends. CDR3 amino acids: CASSPGTSEGEQFF. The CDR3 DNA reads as TGTGCCAGCAGCCCCGGGACATCCGAAGGGGAGCAGTTCTTC. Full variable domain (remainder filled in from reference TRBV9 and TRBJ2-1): DSGVTQTPKHLITATGQRVTLRCSPRSGDLSVYWYQQSLDQGLQFLIQYYNGEERAKGNILERFSAQQFPDLHSELNLSSLELGDSALYFCASSPGTSEGEQFFGPGTRLTVL.

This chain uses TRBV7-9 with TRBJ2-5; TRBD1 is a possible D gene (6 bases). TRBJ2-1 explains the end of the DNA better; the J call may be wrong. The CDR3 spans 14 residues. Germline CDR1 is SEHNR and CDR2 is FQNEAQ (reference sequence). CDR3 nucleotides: TGTGCCAGCAGCAAGGGGGACGGCTACAATGAGCAGTTCTTC. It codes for CASSKGDGYNEQFF.

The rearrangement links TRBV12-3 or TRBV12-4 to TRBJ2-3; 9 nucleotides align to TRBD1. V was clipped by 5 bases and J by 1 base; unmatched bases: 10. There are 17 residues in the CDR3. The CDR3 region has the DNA TGTGCCAGCAGTGCTTTACAGGGGGCGCGAGGCACAGATACGCAGTATTTT. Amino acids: CASSALQGARGTDTQYF.

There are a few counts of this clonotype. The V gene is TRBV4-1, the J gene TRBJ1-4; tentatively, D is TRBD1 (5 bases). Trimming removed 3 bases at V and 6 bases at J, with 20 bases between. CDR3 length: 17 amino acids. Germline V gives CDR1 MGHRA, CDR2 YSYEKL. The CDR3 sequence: CASSQDPPAGDDEKLFF. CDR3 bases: TGCGCCAGCAGCCAGGATCCACCGGCGGGGGATGATGAAAAACTGTTTTTT.

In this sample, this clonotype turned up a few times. The CDR3 DNA is TGTGCCAGCAGCTTAGAGAGAGGGGGACTTTTCTTCAATGAGCAGTTCTTC. Its protein is CASSLERGGLFFNEQFF. The rearrangement uses TRBV7-9 and TRBJ2-5; tentatively, D is TRBD1 or TRBD2 (6 bases each). The J call is uncertain, as TRBJ2-1 better fits the DNA end. Germline-derived CDR1 and CDR2 are SEHNR and FQNEAQ (reference sequence). The CDR3 has 17 amino acids.

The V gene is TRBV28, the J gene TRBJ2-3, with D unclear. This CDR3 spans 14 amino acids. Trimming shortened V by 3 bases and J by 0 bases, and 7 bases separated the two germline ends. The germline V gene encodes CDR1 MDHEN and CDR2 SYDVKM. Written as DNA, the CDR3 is TGTGCCAGCAGTTTCGAGAAAAGCACAGATACGCAGTATTTT. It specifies CASSFEKSTDTQYF. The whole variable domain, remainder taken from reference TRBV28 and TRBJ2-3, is DVKVTQSSRYLVKRTGEKVFLECVQDMDHENMFWYRQDPGLGLRLIYFSYDVKMKEKGDIPEGYSVSREKKERFSLILESASTNQTSMYLCASSFEKSTDTQYFGPGTRLTVL.

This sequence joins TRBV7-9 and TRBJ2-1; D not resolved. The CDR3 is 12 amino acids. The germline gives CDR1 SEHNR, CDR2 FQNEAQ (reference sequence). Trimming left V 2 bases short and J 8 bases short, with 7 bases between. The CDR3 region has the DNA TGTGCCAGCAGCTTATCCGTGTATGAGCAGTTCTTC. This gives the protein CASSLSVYEQFF.

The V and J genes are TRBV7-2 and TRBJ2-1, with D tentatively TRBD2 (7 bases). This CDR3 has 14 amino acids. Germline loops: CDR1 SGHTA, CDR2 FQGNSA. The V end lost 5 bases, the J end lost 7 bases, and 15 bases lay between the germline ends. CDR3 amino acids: CASSHGGPGNEQFF. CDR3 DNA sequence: TGTGCCAGCAGCCACGGGGGGCCTGGGAATGAGCAGTTCTTC.

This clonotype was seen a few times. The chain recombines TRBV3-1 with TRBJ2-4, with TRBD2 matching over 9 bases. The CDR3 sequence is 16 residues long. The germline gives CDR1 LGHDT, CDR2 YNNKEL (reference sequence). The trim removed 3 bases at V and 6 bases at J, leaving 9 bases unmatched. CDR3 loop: CASSQKRGVEGNIQYF. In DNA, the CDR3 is TGTGCCAGCAGCCAGAAGCGGGGGGTTGAAGGAAACATTCAGTACTTC.

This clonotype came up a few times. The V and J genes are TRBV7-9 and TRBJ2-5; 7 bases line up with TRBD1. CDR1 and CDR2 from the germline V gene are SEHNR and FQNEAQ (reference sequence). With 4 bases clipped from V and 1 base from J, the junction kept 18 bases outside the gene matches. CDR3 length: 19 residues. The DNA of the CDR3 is TGTGCCAGCAGCTCGGGACAGTCGAACATCATAGGGACCCAAGAGACCCAGTACTTC. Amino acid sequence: CASSSGQSNIIGTQETQYF.

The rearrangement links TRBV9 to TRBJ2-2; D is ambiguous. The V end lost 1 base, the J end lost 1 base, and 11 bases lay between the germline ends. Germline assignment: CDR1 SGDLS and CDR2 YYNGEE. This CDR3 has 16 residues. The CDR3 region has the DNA TGTGCCAGCAGCGTAAATTTTGGGTGGAACACCGGGGAGCTGTTTTTT. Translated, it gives CASSVNFGWNTGELFF. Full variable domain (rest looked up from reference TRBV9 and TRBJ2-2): DSGVTQTPKHLITATGQRVTLRCSPRSGDLSVYWYQQSLDQGLQFLIQYYNGEERAKGNILERFSAQQFPDLHSELNLSSLELGDSALYFCASSVNFGWNTGELFFGEGSRLTVL.

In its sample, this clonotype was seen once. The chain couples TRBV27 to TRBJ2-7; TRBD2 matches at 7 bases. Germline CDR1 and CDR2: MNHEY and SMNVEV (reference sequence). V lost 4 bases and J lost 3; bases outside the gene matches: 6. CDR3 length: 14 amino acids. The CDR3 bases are TGTGCCAGCAGTTCGGGAGGAGTTGGCTACGAGCAGTACTTC. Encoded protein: CASSSGGVGYEQYF.

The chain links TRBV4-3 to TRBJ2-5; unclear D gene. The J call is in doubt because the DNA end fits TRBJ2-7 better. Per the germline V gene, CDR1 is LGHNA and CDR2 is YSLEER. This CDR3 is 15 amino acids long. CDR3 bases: TGCGCCAGCAGCCAAGATCTCGGCAACCCCTACGAGCAGTACTTC. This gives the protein CASSQDLGNPYEQYF.

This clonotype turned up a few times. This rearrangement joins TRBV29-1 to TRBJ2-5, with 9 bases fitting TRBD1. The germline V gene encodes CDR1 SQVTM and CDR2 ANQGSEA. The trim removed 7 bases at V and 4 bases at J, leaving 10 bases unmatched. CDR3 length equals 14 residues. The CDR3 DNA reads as TGCAGCGCCTCGATCATACAGGGGGCAGAGACCCAGTACTTC. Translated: CSASIIQGAETQYF.

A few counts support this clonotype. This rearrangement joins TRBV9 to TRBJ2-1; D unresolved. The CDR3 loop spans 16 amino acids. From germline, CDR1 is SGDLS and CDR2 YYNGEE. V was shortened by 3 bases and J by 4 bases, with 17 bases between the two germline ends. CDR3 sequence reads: CASSAPMSGDYNEQFF. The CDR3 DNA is TGTGCCAGCAGCGCTCCCATGAGTGGGGATTACAATGAGCAGTTCTTC.